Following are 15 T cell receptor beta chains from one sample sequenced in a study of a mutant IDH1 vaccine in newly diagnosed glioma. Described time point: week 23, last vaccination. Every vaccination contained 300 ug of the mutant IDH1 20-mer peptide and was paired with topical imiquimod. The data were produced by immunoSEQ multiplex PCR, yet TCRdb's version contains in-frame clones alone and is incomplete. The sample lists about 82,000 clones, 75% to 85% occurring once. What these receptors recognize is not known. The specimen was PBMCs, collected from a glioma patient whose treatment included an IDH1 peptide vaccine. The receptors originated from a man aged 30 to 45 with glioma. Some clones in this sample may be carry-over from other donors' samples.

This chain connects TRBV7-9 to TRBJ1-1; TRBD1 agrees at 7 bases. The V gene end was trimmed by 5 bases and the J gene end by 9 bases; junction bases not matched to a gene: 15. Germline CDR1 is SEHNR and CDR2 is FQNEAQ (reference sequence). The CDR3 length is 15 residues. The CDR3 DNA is TGTGCCAGCAGCCCGAGACAGGGTGTTGCCCCAAAAGCTTTCTTT. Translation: CASSPRQGVAPKAFF. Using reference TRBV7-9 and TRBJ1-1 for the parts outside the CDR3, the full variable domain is DTGVSQNPRHKITKRGQNVTFRCDPISEHNRLYWYRQTLGQGPEFLTYFQNEAQLEKSRLLSDRFSAERPKGSFSTLEIQRTEQGDSAMYLCASSPRQGVAPKAFFGQGTRLTVV.

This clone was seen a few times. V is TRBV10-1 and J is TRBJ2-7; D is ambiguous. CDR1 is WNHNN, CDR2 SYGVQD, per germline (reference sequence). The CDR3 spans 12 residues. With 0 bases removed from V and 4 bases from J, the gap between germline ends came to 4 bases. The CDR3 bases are TGCGCCAGCAGTGAGTCGGGGTACGAGCAGTACTTC. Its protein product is CASSESGYEQYF.

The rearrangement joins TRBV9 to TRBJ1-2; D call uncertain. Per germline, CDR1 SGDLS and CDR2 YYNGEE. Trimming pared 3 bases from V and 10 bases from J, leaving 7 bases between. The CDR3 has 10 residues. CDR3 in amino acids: CASSGPAYTF. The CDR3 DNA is TGTGCCAGCAGCGGGCCCGCCTACACCTTC. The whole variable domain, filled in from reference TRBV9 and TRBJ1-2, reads DSGVTQTPKHLITATGQRVTLRCSPRSGDLSVYWYQQSLDQGLQFLIQYYNGEERAKGNILERFSAQQFPDLHSELNLSSLELGDSALYFCASSGPAYTFGSGTRLTVV.

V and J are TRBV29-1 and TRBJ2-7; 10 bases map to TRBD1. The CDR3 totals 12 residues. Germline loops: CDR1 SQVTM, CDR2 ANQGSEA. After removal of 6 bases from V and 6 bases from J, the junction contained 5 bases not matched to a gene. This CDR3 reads CSVYDRGREQYF. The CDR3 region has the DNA TGCAGCGTCTACGACAGGGGGCGCGAGCAGTACTTC.

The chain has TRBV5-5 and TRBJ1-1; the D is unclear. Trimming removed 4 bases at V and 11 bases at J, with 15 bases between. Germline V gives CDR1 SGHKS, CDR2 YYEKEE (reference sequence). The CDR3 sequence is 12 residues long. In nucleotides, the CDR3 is TGTGCCAGCAGCGACCGGGCCTCCGCGGCTTTCTTT. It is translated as CASSDRASAAFF.

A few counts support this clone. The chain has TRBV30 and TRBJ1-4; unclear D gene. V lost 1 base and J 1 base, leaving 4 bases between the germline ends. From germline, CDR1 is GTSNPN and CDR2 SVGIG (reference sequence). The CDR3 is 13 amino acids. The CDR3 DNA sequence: TGTGCCTGGAGTGGAGGAACTAATGAAAAACTGTTTTTT. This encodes CAWSGGTNEKLFF.

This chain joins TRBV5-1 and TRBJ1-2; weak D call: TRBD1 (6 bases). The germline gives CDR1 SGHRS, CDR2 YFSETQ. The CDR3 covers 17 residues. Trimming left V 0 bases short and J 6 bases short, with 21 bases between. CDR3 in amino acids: CASSLASWGRDSNGYTF. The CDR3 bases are TGCGCCAGCAGCTTGGCCTCCTGGGGGCGCGATTCGAATGGCTACACCTTC.

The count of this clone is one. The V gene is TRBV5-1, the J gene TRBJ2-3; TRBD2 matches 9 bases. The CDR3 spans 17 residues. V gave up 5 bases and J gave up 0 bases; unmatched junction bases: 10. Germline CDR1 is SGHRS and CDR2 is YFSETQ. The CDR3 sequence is CASRSGGRSTSTDTQYF. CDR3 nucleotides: TGCGCCAGCAGAAGCGGGGGGCGATCTACTAGCACAGATACGCAGTATTTT.

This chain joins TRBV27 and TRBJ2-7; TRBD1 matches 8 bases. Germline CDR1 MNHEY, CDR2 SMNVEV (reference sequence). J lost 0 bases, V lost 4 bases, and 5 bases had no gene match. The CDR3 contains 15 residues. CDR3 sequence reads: CASSSPDRASYEQYF. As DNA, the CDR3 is TGTGCCAGCAGTTCCCCGGACAGGGCCTCCTACGAGCAGTACTTC.

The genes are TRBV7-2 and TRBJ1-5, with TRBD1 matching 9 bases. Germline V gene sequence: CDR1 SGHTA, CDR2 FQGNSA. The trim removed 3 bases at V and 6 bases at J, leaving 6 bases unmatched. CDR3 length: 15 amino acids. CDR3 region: CASSFTGGGGQPQHF. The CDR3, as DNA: TGTGCCAGCAGCTTCACAGGGGGCGGGGGTCAGCCCCAGCATTTT.

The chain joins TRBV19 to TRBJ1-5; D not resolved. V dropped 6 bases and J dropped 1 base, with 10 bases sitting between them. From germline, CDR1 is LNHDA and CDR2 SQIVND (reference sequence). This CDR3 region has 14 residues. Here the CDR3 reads CASRVAASNQPQHF. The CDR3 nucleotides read TGTGCCAGTAGGGTTGCAGCCAGCAATCAGCCCCAGCATTTT.

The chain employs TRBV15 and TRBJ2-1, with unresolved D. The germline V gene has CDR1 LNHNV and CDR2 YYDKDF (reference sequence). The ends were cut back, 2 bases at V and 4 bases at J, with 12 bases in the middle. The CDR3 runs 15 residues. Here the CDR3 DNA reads TGTGCCACCAGCAGATCCCCTGAATTTTACAATGAGCAGTTCTTC. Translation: CATSRSPEFYNEQFF.

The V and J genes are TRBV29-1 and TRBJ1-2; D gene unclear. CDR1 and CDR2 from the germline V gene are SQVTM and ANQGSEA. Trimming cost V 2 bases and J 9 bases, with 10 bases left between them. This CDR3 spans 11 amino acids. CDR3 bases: TGCAGCGTTGAATTTGGGGATCGCTACACCTTC. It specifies CSVEFGDRYTF.

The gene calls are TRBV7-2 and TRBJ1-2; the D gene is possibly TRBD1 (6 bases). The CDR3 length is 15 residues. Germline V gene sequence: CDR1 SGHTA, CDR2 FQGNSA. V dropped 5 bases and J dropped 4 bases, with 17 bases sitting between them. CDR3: CASSVRGEGAYGYTF. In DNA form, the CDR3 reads TGTGCCAGCAGCGTCAGGGGCGAGGGCGCCTATGGCTACACCTTC.

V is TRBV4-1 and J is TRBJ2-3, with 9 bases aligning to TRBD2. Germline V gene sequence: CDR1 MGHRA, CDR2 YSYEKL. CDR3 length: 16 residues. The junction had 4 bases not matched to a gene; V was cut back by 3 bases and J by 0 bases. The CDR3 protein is CASSHMTSGSTDTQYF. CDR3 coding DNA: TGCGCCAGCAGCCACATGACTAGCGGTAGCACAGATACGCAGTATTTT.